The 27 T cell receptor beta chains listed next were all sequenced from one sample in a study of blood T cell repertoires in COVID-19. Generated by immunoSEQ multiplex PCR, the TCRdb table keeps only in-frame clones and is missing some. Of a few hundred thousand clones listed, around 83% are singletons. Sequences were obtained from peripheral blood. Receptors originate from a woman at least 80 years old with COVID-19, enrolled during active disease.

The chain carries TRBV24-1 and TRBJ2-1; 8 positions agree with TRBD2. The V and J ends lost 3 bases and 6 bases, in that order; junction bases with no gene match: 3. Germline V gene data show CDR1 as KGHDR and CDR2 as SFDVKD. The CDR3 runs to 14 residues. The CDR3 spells CATSDPGTSNEQFF. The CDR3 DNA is TGTGCCACCAGTGATCCCGGGACTAGCAATGAGCAGTTCTTC.

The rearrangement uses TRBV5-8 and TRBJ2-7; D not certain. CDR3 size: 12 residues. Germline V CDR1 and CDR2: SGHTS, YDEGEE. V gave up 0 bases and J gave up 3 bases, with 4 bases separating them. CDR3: CASSLELYEQYF. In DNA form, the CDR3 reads TGTGCCAGCAGCTTGGAGCTCTACGAGCAGTACTTC.

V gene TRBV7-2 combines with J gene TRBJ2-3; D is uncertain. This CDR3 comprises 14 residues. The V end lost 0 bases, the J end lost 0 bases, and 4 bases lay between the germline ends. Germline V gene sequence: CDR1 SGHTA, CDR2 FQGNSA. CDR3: CASSLALSTDTQYF. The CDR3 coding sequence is TGTGCCAGCAGCTTAGCGTTAAGCACAGATACGCAGTATTTT.

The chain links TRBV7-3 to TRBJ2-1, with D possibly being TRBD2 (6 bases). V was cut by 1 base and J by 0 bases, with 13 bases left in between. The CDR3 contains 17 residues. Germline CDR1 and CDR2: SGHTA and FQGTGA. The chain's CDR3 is CASSLRGGKSSYNEQFF. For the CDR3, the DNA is TGTGCCAGCAGCTTAAGAGGCGGGAAGAGCTCCTACAATGAGCAGTTCTTC.

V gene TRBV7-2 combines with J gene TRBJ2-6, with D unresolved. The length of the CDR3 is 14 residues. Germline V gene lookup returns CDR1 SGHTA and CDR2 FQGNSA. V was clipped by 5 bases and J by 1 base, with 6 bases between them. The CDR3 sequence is CASSLVSGANVLTF. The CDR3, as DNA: TGTGCCAGCAGCCTTGTTTCTGGGGCCAACGTCCTGACTTTC.

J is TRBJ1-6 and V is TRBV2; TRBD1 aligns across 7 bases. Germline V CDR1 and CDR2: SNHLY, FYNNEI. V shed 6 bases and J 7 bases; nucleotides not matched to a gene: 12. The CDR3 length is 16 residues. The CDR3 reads CASRIRRTGLNSPLHF. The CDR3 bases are TGTGCCAGCAGGATCCGTAGGACAGGCCTAAATTCACCCCTCCACTTT.

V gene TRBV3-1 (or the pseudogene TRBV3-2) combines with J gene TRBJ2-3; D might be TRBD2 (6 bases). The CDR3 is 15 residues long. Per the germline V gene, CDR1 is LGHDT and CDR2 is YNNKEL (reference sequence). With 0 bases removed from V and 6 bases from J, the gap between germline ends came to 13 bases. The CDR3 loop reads CASSQDSAGGDTQYF. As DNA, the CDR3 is TGTGCCAGCAGCCAAGATTCGGCTGGAGGGGATACGCAGTATTTT.

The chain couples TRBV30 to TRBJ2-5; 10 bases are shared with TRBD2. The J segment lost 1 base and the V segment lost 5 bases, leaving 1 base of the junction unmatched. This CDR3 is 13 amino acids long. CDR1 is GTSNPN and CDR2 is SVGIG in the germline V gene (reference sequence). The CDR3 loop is CAWGLAVQETQYF. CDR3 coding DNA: TGTGCCTGGGGACTAGCGGTCCAAGAGACCCAGTACTTC.

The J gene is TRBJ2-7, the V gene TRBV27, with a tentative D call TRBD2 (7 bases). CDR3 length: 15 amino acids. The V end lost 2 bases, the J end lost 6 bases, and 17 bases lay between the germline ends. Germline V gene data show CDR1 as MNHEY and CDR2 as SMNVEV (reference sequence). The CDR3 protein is CASSLQGRENIEQYF. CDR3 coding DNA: TGTGCCAGCAGTTTACAGGGGCGGGAGAATATCGAGCAGTACTTC.

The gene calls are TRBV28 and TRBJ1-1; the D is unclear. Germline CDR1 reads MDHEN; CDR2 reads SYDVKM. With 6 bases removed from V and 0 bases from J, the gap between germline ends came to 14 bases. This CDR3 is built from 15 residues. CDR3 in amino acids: CASRPAGGMNTEAFF. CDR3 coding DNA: TGTGCCAGCAGGCCCGCGGGAGGGATGAACACTGAAGCTTTCTTT.

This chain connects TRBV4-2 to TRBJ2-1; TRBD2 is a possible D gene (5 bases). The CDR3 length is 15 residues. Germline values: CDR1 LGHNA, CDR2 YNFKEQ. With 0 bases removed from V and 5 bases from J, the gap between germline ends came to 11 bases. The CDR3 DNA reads TGTGCCAGCAGCCAAGATTGGAGGAGTAACAATGAGCAGTTCTTC. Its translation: CASSQDWRSNNEQFF.

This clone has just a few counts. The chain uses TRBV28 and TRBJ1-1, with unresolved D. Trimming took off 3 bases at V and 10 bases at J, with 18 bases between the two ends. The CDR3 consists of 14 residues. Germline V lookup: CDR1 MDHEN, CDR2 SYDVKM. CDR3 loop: CASSFPPETGRAFF. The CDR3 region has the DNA TGTGCCAGCAGTTTTCCCCCAGAGACTGGCAGAGCTTTCTTT.

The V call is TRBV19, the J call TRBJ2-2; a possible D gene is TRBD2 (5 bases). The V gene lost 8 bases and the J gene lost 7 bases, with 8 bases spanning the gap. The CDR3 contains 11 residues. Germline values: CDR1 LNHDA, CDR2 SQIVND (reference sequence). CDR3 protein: CASEGFGELFF. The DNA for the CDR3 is TGTGCCAGTGAGGGCTTCGGGGAGCTGTTTTTT.

CDR3 loop: CASSPQDREGYGYTF. As DNA, the CDR3 is TGTGCCAGCAGCCCCCAGGACAGGGAAGGATATGGCTACACCTTC. V usage is TRBV7-9 and J usage is TRBJ1-2, with 8 bases that match TRBD1. The ends lost 5 bases at V and 5 bases at J; junction bases unmatched: 10. This CDR3 region has 15 residues. Germline CDR1 reads SEHNR; CDR2 reads FQNEAQ (reference sequence).

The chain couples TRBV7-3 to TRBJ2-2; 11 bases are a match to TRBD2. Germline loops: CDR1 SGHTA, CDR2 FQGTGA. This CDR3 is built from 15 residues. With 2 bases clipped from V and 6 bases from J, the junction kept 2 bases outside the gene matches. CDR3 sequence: CASSLLAGGSGELFF. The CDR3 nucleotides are TGTGCCAGCAGCTTACTAGCGGGGGGCTCCGGGGAGCTGTTTTTT.

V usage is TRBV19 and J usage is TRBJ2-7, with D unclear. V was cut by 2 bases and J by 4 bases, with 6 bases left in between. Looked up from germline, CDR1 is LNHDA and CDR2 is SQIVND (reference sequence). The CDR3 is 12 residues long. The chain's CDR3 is CASSIRSYEQYF. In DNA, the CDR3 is TGTGCCAGTAGTATAAGGAGTTACGAGCAGTACTTC. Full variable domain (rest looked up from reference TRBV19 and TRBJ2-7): DGGITQSPKYLFRKEGQNVTLSCEQNLNHDAMYWYRQDPGQGLRLIYYSQIVNDFQKGDIAEGYSVSREKKESFPLTVTSAQKNPTAFYLCASSIRSYEQYFGPGTRLTVT.

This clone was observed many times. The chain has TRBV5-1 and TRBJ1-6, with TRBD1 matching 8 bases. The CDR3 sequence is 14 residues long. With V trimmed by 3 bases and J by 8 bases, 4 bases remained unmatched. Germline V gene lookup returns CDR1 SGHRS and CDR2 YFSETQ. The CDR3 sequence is CASSSGQGYSPLHF. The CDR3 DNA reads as TGCGCCAGCAGCTCCGGACAGGGATATTCACCCCTCCACTTT.

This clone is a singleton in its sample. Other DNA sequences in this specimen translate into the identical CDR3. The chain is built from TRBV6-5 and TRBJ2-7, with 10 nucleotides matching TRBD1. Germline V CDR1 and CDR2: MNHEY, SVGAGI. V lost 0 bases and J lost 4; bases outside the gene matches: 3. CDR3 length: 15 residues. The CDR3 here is CASSYSGQGGYEQYF. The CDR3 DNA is TGTGCCAGCAGTTACTCCGGACAGGGGGGATACGAGCAGTACTTC.

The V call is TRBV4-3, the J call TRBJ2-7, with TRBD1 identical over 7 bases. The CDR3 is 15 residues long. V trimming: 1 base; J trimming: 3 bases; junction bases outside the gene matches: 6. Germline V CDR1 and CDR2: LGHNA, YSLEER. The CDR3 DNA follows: TGCGCCAGCAGCCAAGTCTGGCAGGGGGTCTACGAGCAGTACTTC. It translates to CASSQVWQGVYEQYF.

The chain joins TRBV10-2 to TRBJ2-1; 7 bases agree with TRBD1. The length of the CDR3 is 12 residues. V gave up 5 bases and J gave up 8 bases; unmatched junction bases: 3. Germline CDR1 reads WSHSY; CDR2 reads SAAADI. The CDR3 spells CASSNRGHEQFF. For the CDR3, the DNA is TGCGCCAGCAGTAACAGGGGCCATGAGCAGTTCTTC.

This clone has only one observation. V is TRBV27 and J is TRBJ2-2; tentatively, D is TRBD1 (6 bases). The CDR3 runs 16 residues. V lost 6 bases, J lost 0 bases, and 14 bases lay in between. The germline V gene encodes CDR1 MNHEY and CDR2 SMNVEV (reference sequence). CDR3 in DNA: TGTGCCAGCAGCCTTGGGACATCTGCGAACACCGGGGAGCTGTTTTTT. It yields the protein CASSLGTSANTGELFF.

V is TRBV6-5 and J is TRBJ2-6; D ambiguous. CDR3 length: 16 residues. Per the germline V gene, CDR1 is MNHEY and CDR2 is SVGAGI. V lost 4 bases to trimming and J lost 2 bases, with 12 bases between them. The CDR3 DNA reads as TGTGCCAGCAGTTCCGGGTCTCTCCCTGGGGCCAACGTCCTGACTTTC. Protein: CASSSGSLPGANVLTF.

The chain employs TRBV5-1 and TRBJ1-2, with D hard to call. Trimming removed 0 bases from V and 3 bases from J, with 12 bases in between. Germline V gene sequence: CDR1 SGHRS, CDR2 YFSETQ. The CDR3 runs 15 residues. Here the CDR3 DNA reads TGCGCCAGCAGCTTGGCCAGTGGCACCTACTATGGCTACACCTTC. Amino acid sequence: CASSLASGTYYGYTF.

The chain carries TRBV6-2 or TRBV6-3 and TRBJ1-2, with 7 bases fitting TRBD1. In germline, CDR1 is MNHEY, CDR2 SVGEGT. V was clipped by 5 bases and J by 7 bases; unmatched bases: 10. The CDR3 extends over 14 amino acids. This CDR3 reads CASSPRQGRGGYTF. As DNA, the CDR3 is TGTGCCAGCAGTCCCCGACAGGGAAGGGGTGGCTACACCTTC.

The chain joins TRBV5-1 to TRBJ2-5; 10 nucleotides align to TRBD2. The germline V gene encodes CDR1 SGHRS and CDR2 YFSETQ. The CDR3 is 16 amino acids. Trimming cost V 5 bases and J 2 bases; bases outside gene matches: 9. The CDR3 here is CASRLDGTSVQETQYF. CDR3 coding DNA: TGCGCCAGCAGACTTGACGGGACTAGCGTTCAAGAGACCCAGTACTTC.

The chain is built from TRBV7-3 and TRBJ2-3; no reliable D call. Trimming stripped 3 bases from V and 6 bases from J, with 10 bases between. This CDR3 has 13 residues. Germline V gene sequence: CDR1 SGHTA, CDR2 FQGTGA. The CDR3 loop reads CASSFAGLDTQYF. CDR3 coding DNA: TGTGCCAGCAGCTTCGCAGGTCTGGATACGCAGTATTTT. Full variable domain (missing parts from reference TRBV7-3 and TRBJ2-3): GAGVSQTPSNKVTEKGKYVELRCDPISGHTALYWYRQSLGQGPEFLIYFQGTGAADDSGLPNDRFFAVRPEGSVSTLKIQRTERGDSAVYLCASSFAGLDTQYFGPGTRLTVL.

CDR3 residues: CASSELGRGTSGNTIYF. The CDR3 nucleotides are TGTGCCAGCAGTGAATTAGGTAGGGGTACTTCTGGAAACACCATATATTTT. The chain links TRBV25-1 to TRBJ1-3; weak D call: TRBD1 (5 bases). Per the germline V gene, CDR1 is MGHDK and CDR2 is SYGVNS. The CDR3 is 17 residues long. V was pared by 1 base and J by 1 base, with 14 bases between.